This entry features one T cell receptor (beta chain) sequence. The data derive from a study of blood T cell repertoires in COVID-19. Background on the study: Spain, Italy and the United States supplied samples that represented acute and convalescent COVID-19.

The data were produced by immunoSEQ multiplex PCR, yet TCRdb's version contains in-frame clones alone and is incomplete. The sample has 160,000 or so clones, 82% seen once. CDR1 and CDR2 from the germline V gene are SGHDN and FVKESK. This CDR3 is 13 amino acids long. Deletions cut 3 bases from V and 8 bases from J, with 11 bases between. Cohort assignment relied on participant-reported clinical history. The sequencing input was PBMCs or T cells enriched from blood (not recorded which). The sequence was collected from a man in his 60s who had recovered from COVID-19. This chain links TRBV14 with TRBJ2-1; D gene ambiguous. CDR3 bases: TGTGCCAGCAGCCAGTCCAGGTCCCATGAGCAGTTCTTC. It yields the protein CASSQSRSHEQFF.